This paragraph reports one T cell receptor beta chain. The antigen is unknown. TCRdb independently ran MiXCR on the 5' RACE reads; one entry per CDR3 protein. Of 200,000 to 250,000 distinct CDR3 sequences in the sample, 8% to 11% were seen once. This sample was taken from a study of CD8 T cells in ankylosing spondylitis. Per germline, CDR1 SGDLS and CDR2 YYNGEE. The V and J ends lost 4 bases and 10 bases, in that order; junction bases with no gene match: 4. The CDR3 loop spans 13 amino acids. Notes on the study in general: Ankylosing spondylitis blood appeared to be characterized by a TCR beta motif of eight or nine highly homologous variants. Enrichment of disease-linked clones was reportedly significant in matched ankylosing spondylitis synovial fluid.

This TCR came from a male donor with ankylosing spondylitis or in good health (not recorded which). The chain joins TRBV9 to TRBJ2-1; 11 nucleotides match TRBD2. The sequencing sample was made of blood, either unsorted or a sorted T cell fraction (not recorded which). The CDR3 here is CASSPSSGGEQFF. The CDR3, as DNA: TGTGCCAGCAGCCCCTCTAGCGGGGGGGAGCAGTTCTTC.